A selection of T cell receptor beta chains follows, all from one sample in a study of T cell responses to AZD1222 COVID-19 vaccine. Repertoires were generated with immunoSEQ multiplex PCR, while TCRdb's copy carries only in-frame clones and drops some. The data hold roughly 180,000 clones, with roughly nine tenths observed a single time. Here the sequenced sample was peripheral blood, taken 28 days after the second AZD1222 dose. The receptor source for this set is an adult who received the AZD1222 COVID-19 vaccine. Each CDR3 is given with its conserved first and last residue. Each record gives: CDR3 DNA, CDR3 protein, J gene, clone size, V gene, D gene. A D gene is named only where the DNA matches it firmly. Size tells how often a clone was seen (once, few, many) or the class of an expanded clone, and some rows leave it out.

TGTGCCAGCAGCCAAGAAACTAGCGGGAGTAAGGAGCAGTACTTC,CASSQETSGSKEQYF,TRBJ2-7,once,TRBV3-1/TRBV3-2,TRBD2
TGTGCCACCACATACGTGGGGAACAATGAGCAGTTCTTC,CATTYVGNNEQFF,TRBJ2-1,-,TRBV15,-
TGTGCCAGCCGCCCCCTGGGCGGAGGCTACACCTTC,CASRPLGGGYTF,TRBJ1-2,-,TRBV27,-
TGTGCCATCAGAGTAGCGGGAACCTACAATGAGCAGTTCTTC,CAIRVAGTYNEQFF,TRBJ2-1,-,TRBV10-3,TRBD2
TGTGCCAGCACATCGGAAACGAGGGTTACTCAGCCCCAGCATTTT,CASTSETRVTQPQHF,TRBJ1-5,-,TRBV28,-
TGTGCCAGCAGTGACCCTAGCGGGACCTACGAGCAGTACTTC,CASSDPSGTYEQYF,TRBJ2-7,-,TRBV2,TRBD2
TGCGCCAGCAGCCGGATACTAGGCCCGAACACCGGGGAGCTGTTTTTT,CASSRILGPNTGELFF,TRBJ2-2,-,TRBV4-1,-
TGTGCCAGCAGTGAATGGGGGACAGGGCACTATGGCTACACCTTC,CASSEWGTGHYGYTF,TRBJ1-2,-,TRBV6-1,TRBD1
TGTGCCAGCACTCCGGGACAGGGGGCAAGAGAGATCGGGGAGCTGTTTTTT,CASTPGQGAREIGELFF,TRBJ2-2,-,TRBV2,TRBD1
TGTGCCAGCAGTCATACACCCAGGGAGAACACTGAAGCTTTCTTT,CASSHTPRENTEAFF,TRBJ1-1,-,TRBV28,-
TGTGCCAGCAGCGCCCGGGGGGTTGAAGCTTTCTTT,CASSARGVEAFF,TRBJ1-1,-,TRBV7-2,-
TGTGCCAGCAGCTTAGGGAGGGGACTAGCGGTTTTCAATGAGCAGTTCTTC,CASSLGRGLAVFNEQFF,TRBJ2-1,-,TRBV7-2,TRBD2
TGTGCCAGCAGTCTACCGGAGAATCAGCCCCAGCATTTT,CASSLPENQPQHF,TRBJ1-5,-,TRBV6-5,-
TGTGCCAGCAGTTGGGCAGGGGACTACAATGAGCAGTTCTTC,CASSWAGDYNEQFF,TRBJ2-1,-,TRBV6-5,-
TGTGCCAGCAGTGAATGGGGCGATAGACAAGAGACCCAGTACTTC,CASSEWGDRQETQYF,TRBJ2-5,-,TRBV6-1,-
TGTGCCACCGTCCCCCGGCTGGGACAGGGATATAAAGCTTTCTTT,CATVPRLGQGYKAFF,TRBJ1-1,-,TRBV19,TRBD1
TGTGCCAGCAGCTTAGCCGGGGGCAATTCACCCCTCCACTTT,CASSLAGGNSPLHF,TRBJ1-6,-,TRBV11-1,-
TGTGCCAGCAGGGGGACGGAGCCCTACGAGCAGTACTTC,CASRGTEPYEQYF,TRBJ2-7,-,TRBV2,-
TGTGCCAGCAGCGTAGGTCTAAATCAGCCCCAGCATTTT,CASSVGLNQPQHF,TRBJ1-5,-,TRBV9,-
TGTGCCAGCAGCCCCCGTCGAGGGGCCCCTGGGCTTAACTATGGCTACACCTTC,CASSPRRGAPGLNYGYTF,TRBJ1-2,-,TRBV5-6,-
TGTGCCAGCAGCCCATATTTCGGGACAGCCGAGTTT,CASSPYFGTAEF,TRBJ1-4,-,TRBV7-2,TRBD1
TGTGCCAGCAGCCGACGTCAGGGAATGCTCTACGAGCAGTACTTC,CASSRRQGMLYEQYF,TRBJ2-7,-,TRBV7-9,-
TGTGCCAGCAGTTACGCGGGGTACTCCTACAATGAGCAGTTCTTC,CASSYAGYSYNEQFF,TRBJ2-1,-,TRBV6-2/TRBV6-3,-
TGTGCCAGCTTCGATGGGCAGGCCTACTCTGGGGCCAACGTCCTGACTTTC,CASFDGQAYSGANVLTF,TRBJ2-6,-,TRBV18,-
TGTGCCAGCGGCACCCTACCGGACGCTGAAGCTTTCTTT,CASGTLPDAEAFF,TRBJ1-1,-,TRBV2,-
TGTGCCAGCAGCCCTTGGGCAGGGGGCACAGATACGCAGTATTTT,CASSPWAGGTDTQYF,TRBJ2-3,-,TRBV9,-
TGTGCCAGCAGCCAAGCTCCTACAGGGGGCCTGCCCCAGCATTTT,CASSQAPTGGLPQHF,TRBJ1-5,-,TRBV3-1/TRBV3-2,TRBD1
TGTGCCAGCAGCTTAGGCCTTTACTACGAGCAGTACTTC,CASSLGLYYEQYF,TRBJ2-7,-,TRBV7-2,-
TGTGCCAGCAGCCCGGCACAGGCCCAGTACTTC,CASSPAQAQYF,TRBJ2-5,-,TRBV28,-
TGTGCCAGCAGCCAACCCCTAGCGGGAGGGTCTAATGAGCAGTTCTTC,CASSQPLAGGSNEQFF,TRBJ2-1,-,TRBV3-1/TRBV3-2,TRBD2
TGTGCCAGCAGCGATCTCTTCCGGACACCAATTGAAGCTTTCTTT,CASSDLFRTPIEAFF,TRBJ1-1,once,TRBV28,-
TGTGCCAGCAGTTTCGGCGGGATGCGCGAAAAACTGTTTTTT,CASSFGGMREKLFF,TRBJ1-4,-,TRBV28,-
TGTGCCAGCAGTGATCGGGGATCGGTCTATGGCTACACCTTC,CASSDRGSVYGYTF,TRBJ1-2,-,TRBV6-1,-
TGTGCCATCAGTGTTGACCACTCCAGCACAGATACGCAGTATTTT,CAISVDHSSTDTQYF,TRBJ2-3,-,TRBV10-3,-
TGTGCCAGCAGCAAAAACAGGGGGCACAGCTACTTCACAGATACGCAGTATTTT,CASSKNRGHSYFTDTQYF,TRBJ2-3,once,TRBV3-1/TRBV3-2,TRBD1
TGTGCCAGCAGCTTTGGGACTAGCGGGAGGGAGACCCAGTACTTC,CASSFGTSGRETQYF,TRBJ2-5,-,TRBV11-3,TRBD2
TGCGCCAGCAGCTCCGGGGGGGAAGCGACTGCTGAAGCTTTCTTT,CASSSGGEATAEAFF,TRBJ1-1,-,TRBV5-1,-
TGTGCCAGCAGTCGCCAGCCCATTGGACCGGGGGCCAACACCGGGGAGCTGTTTTTT,CASSRQPIGPGANTGELFF,TRBJ2-2,-,TRBV7-3,-
TGTGCCACCAGTGAGCCCGGGACAGGAGAGACCCAGTACTTC,CATSEPGTGETQYF,TRBJ2-5,-,TRBV24-1,TRBD1
TGTGCCAGCAGTTTCCAGGGACAGCCTCCCACAGATACGCAGTATTTT,CASSFQGQPPTDTQYF,TRBJ2-3,-,TRBV28,TRBD1
TGTGCCAGCAGCCGAGGAGAGGGGCTCGGCACTGAAGCTTTCTTT,CASSRGEGLGTEAFF,TRBJ1-1,-,TRBV11-2,-
TGTGCCAGCAGCATTACAGGGGCAACCTCTGGAAACACCATATATTTT,CASSITGATSGNTIYF,TRBJ1-3,-,TRBV7-3,TRBD1
TGTGCCAGCAGCTTCACCGGGACAGGTCTTGGCTACACCTTC,CASSFTGTGLGYTF,TRBJ1-2,-,TRBV11-2,TRBD1
TGTGCCAGCAAAGGGACAGGGCCCGAGACCCAGTACTTC,CASKGTGPETQYF,TRBJ2-5,once,TRBV6-5,TRBD1
TGTGCCAGCAGTTACCAACTAGGGGCGGCGTTCTTC,CASSYQLGAAFF,TRBJ2-1,-,TRBV27,-
TGTGCCAGTAGTATAGGGGGACAGAGCGGAACCTACGAGCAGTACTTC,CASSIGGQSGTYEQYF,TRBJ2-7,once,TRBV19,TRBD1
TGCAGCGTTGCCGGGACAGGAGCTAGCTATGGCTACACCTTC,CSVAGTGASYGYTF,TRBJ1-2,-,TRBV29-1,TRBD1
TGTGCCAGCGGGCCTAGCGGGAGAGAGAACACCGGGGAGCTGTTTTTT,CASGPSGRENTGELFF,TRBJ2-2,-,TRBV18,TRBD2
TGTGCCAGCAGTTCCTCGGGCAGGGGGAACACTGAAGCTTTCTTT,CASSSSGRGNTEAFF,TRBJ1-1,-,TRBV28,-
TGTGCCAGCTCACCCCAGGGTCTTCAAAACTATGGCTACACCTTC,CASSPQGLQNYGYTF,TRBJ1-2,-,TRBV18,-
TGTGCCAGCAGCCGGGCACCAGTTGGGGGACTCAATGAGCAGTTCTTC,CASSRAPVGGLNEQFF,TRBJ2-1,-,TRBV28,-
TGCGCCAGCACCCCAGCCGGGGGATACAATGAGCAGTTCTTC,CASTPAGGYNEQFF,TRBJ2-1,-,TRBV5-1,-
TGTGCCAGCAGCCAAGATCTAGCGGCAGATACGCAGTATTTT,CASSQDLAADTQYF,TRBJ2-3,once,TRBV14,TRBD2
TGTGCCAGTAGTATAAACGGGCTACAGGTCCCCCAGCCCCAGCATTTT,CASSINGLQVPQPQHF,TRBJ1-5,-,TRBV19,-
TGTGCCAGCAGTGATTTACGGGAGCAGTACTTC,CASSDLREQYF,TRBJ2-7,-,TRBV28,-
TGTGCCAGCTCACCGGGGGGAGGGTCCTCCTACGAGCAGTACTTC,CASSPGGGSSYEQYF,TRBJ2-7,-,TRBV18,TRBD2
TGTGCCAGCAGTTACTCGGGAGGGAAGCTTAAGACCCAGTACTTC,CASSYSGGKLKTQYF,TRBJ2-5,-,TRBV6-5,TRBD2
TGTGCCTGGAGTGTCGGTGCTAGTGGGGGGGAGCAGTTCTTC,CAWSVGASGGEQFF,TRBJ2-1,-,TRBV30,-
TGTGCCAGCAGAACGACATTGAACTATGGCTACACCTTC,CASRTTLNYGYTF,TRBJ1-2,-,TRBV6-5,-